This T cell receptor beta chain originates from a study of CXCR3-negative and CXCR3-positive naive CD8 T cells. General study findings and limits: Post-cryopreservation CXCR3 expression was partly diminished, and the bulk of assays employed fresh PBMCs. Memory cells differed in TRBV-TRBJ usage, but naive CXCR3-negative and CXCR3-positive cells had similar usage. It was found that naive subsets had comparable surface CD5, and TCR strength was inferred from TRB CDR3 properties.

This CDR3 spans 13 amino acids. Germline values: CDR1 DFQATT, CDR2 SNEGSKA (reference sequence). For this clonotype: Its antigen is unknown.

UMI-labeled 5' RACE TRB cDNA libraries were prepared from the cells. TCRdb re-called the 5' RACE reads and gives one entry per CDR3 protein, without DNA. In all, the sample yields about 23,000 distinct CDR3 sequences. The TCR originated in a human donor in good health. Some clones in this sample may be carry-over from other donors' samples. Input material: memory CD8+ T cells from blood. The V gene is TRBV20-1, the J gene TRBJ2-7. The CDR3 is CSARDGSVYEQYF.